This T cell receptor beta chain was captured in a study of human T cells and chemical hapten exposure. This clonotype has just a few counts. The CDR3 length is 12 residues. The germline V gene encodes CDR1 SQVTM and CDR2 ANQGSEA. V dropped 3 bases and J dropped 2 bases, with 7 bases sitting between them. Time point meaning: pre-sensitization, week 0. Treatment reported: therapeutic diphenylcyclopropenone sensitization with weekly scalp DPC. TCRdb fed the RACE reads into MiXCR, producing one record per CDR3 protein. The sample has around 95,000 distinct CDR3 sequences; less than 14% are singletons. Material: whole blood, obtained in connection with sensitization to the hapten diphenylcyclopropenone (DPC). The chain is built from TRBV29-1 and TRBJ2-5; D gene unclear. The source of this sequence is a woman aged 55-69 years with alopecia areata. Some clones in this sample may be carry-over from other donors' samples. DNA for the CDR3: TGCAGCGTTGATCCCCAGCAAGAGACCCAGTACTTC. Its protein is CSVDPQQETQYF.